A selection of T cell receptor beta chains follows, all from one sample in a study of tumour-infiltrating T cells in Burkitt lymphoma. The assay was immunoSEQ multiplex PCR, and TCRdb's table has in-frame clones only and misses some. The table lists 4,000 to 5,000 clones, roughly 80% of them singletons. Sample: tumor tissue. These receptors originate from a human donor with diffuse large B-cell lymphoma. Some clones in this sample may be carry-over from other donors' samples. CDR3s leave out the opening cysteine and the closing phenylalanine or tryptophan.

V,J,CDR3
TRBV19,TRBJ2-1,ASREHSGGYSEQF
TRBV7-7,TRBJ2-1,ASSPDTGNNEQF
TRBV2,TRBJ1-4,ASSNIMGEKLF
TRBV7-9,TRBJ2-4,ASSFEGIDIQY
TRBV10-2,TRBJ2-7,ASRTSGGSYEQY
TRBV7-2,TRBJ2-7,ASSRNGLGEQY
TRBV30,TRBJ1-5,AWSHPGQFNQPQH
TRBV4-2,TRBJ1-1,ASSQDRGEGTEAF
TRBV11-2,TRBJ1-1,ASSQQGAAGNTEAF
TRBV7-2,TRBJ1-5,ASSAAGGSGNQPQH
TRBV5-6,TRBJ1-1,ASSLGLAGAF
TRBV4-2,TRBJ2-1,ASSQDLAFSYNEQF
TRBV7-9,TRBJ2-7,ASSPLGGQY
TRBV5-5,TRBJ2-5,ASSLSGETQY
TRBV28,TRBJ1-5,ASSLILGPNQPQH
TRBV27,TRBJ2-5,ASSLYSGDGQY
TRBV11-2,TRBJ1-2,ASSWGSGSNYGYT
TRBV4-1,TRBJ1-1,ASSQDRDITEAF
TRBV30,TRBJ1-1,AWSVTGGGQSSEAF
TRBV30,TRBJ2-3,AWRSSGSTDTQY
TRBV6-1,TRBJ1-3,ASSPDRGVRNTIY
TRBV28,TRBJ2-3,ASSPQMGTDTQY
TRBV7-9,TRBJ2-3,ASTLAGGGTDTQY
TRBV7-9,TRBJ1-1,ASSLVGGGTEAF
TRBV15,TRBJ2-1,ATSRDVATQF
TRBV6-5,TRBJ1-1,ASSYRGLTEAF
TRBV6-5,TRBJ2-5,ASTSSARETQY
TRBV7-3,TRBJ2-6,ASSLRAEAFSGANVLT
TRBV2,TRBJ2-1,ASSVENTF
TRBV7-6,TRBJ2-1,ASSPGTVTIDEQF
TRBV18,TRBJ1-3,ASSPRQGLSGNTIY
TRBV11-3,TRBJ2-5,ASSLEPPGRGKRETQY
TRBV5-6,TRBJ2-3,ASSPGLTSTDTQY
TRBV15,TRBJ2-5,ATSRDRGRETQY
TRBV5-1,TRBJ1-2,ASSPYSNYGYT
TRBV14,TRBJ1-1,ASGHPDTEAF
TRBV30,TRBJ1-1,AWSVLAPTLEAF
TRBV6-5,TRBJ1-3,ASRTTAGVGNTIY
TRBV30,TRBJ2-6,AWSDLALGANVLT
TRBV19,TRBJ2-3,ASSMYIGQGSTDTQY
TRBV5-1,TRBJ2-1,ASSPALLDRGNEQF
TRBV27,TRBJ2-7,ASSLNPSYEQY
TRBV4-2,TRBJ2-7,ASSQTSGQSGQY
TRBV4-2,TRBJ2-5,ASSQAPAGGGATTQY
TRBV11-2,TRBJ2-7,ASSSLAGGLTYEQY
TRBV30,TRBJ1-6,AWSVPGQGDNSPLH